This paragraph reports one T cell receptor beta chain. The antigen remains undetermined. This CDR3 contains 15 residues. V lost 6 bases, J lost 4 bases, and 18 bases lay in between. The V gene's germline CDR1 is SNHLY and CDR2 FYNNEI. This sample was taken from a study of cytomegalovirus exposure and HLA in healthy donors. It was with 60 Vbeta and 13 Jbeta primers that the PCR ran. Clones were sequenced by immunoSEQ multiplex PCR, and TCRdb holds only the in-frame ones, with some missing. The table lists about 120,000 clones, 65% to 80% of them singletons. Although they were nominally healthy when sampled, donors likely had unrecorded immune exposures. Notes on the study in general: The listing of 160 or so TCR beta chains classed them as cytomegalovirus-associated. For most TCR beta V segments, an earlier analysis put the productive rate at about 87% or about 30% of the time.

The receptor comes from a woman in her forties in good health and CMV-seropositive. The V call is TRBV2, the J call TRBJ1-1, with D unresolved. Material: PBMCs. CDR3 in DNA: TGTGCCAGCAGCCTTCCTTATAGAACGGGCACTGAAGCTTTCTTT. Amino acids: CASSLPYRTGTEAFF. The whole variable domain, remainder taken from reference TRBV2 and TRBJ1-1, is EPEVTQTPSHQVTQMGQEVILRCVPISNHLYFYWYRQILGQKVEFLVSFYNNEISEKSEIFDDQFSVERPDGSNFTLKIRSTKLEDSAMYFCASSLPYRTGTEAFFGQGTRLTVV.